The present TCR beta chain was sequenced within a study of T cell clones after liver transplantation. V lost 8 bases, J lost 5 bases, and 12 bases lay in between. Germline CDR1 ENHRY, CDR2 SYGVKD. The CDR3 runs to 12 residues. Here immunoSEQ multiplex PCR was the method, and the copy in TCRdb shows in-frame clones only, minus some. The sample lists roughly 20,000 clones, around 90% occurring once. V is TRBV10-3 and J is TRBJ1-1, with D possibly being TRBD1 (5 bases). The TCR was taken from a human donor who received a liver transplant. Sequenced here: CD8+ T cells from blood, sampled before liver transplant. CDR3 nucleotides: TGTGCCATCGGGGGGGAGGGGACTGAAGCTTTCTTT. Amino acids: CAIGGEGTEAFF.